This record concerns one T cell receptor beta chain sequence. Its antigen is undetermined. Germline V CDR1 and CDR2: SNHLY, FYNNEI. The CDR3 length is 14 residues. The data stem from a study of CD8+CD57+ T cells in acquired aplastic anemia. Looking at the study overall: The mean DNA yield obtained from sorted CD4+ and CD8+ cells came to about 3 ug. Overall study findings and caveats: No significant patient-versus-control difference appeared in CD8+ Simpson's diversity.

Profiles of TCR beta VDJ and CDR3 were generated from a genomic DNA template. TCRdb passed the reads through MiXCR, listing each CDR3 protein once. The sample shows about 150,000 distinct CDR3 sequences, 40% to 50% of them seen only once. Patients included in sequencing had previously demonstrated CD8+CD57+ cell expansion by flow cytometry. Sequencing was performed on sorted CD4+, CD8+, or CD8+CD57+ T cells (not recorded which) from PBMCs. The receptor was isolated from a human donor with aplastic anemia. J is TRBJ2-5 and V is TRBV2; the match to TRBD1 covers 9 bases. TRBJ2-7 matches the DNA end more closely, so the J call is doubtful. The chain's CDR3 is CASSQDRGSDEQYF. The DNA of the CDR3 is TGTGCCAGCAGCCAGGACAGGGGTTCCGACGAGCAGTACTTC.